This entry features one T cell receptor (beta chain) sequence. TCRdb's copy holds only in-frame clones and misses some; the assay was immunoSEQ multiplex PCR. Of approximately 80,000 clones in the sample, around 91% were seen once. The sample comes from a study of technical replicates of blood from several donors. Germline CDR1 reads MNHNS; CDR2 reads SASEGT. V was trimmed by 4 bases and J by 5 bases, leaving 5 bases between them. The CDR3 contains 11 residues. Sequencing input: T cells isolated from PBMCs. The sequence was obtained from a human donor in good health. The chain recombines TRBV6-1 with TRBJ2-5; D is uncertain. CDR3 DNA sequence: TGTGCCAGCAGTGCACTGGAGACCCAGTACTTC. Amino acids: CASSALETQYF.